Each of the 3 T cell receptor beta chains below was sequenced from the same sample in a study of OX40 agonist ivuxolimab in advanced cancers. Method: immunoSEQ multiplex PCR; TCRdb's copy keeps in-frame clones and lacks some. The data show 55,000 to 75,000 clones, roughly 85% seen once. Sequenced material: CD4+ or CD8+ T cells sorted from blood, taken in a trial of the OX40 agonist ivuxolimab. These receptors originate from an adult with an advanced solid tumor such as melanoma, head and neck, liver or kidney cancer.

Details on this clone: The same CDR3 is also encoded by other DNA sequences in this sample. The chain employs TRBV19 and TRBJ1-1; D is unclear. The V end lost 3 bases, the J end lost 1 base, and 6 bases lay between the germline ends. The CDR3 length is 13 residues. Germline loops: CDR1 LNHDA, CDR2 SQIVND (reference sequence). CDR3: CASSIEGNTEAFF. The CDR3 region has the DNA TGTGCCAGTAGTATTGAGGGGAACACTGAAGCTTTCTTT.

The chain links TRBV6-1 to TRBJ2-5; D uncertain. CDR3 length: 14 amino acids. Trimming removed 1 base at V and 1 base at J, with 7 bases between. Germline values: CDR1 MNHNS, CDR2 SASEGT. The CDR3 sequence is CASSEGTIQETQYF. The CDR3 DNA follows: TGTGCCAGCAGTGAAGGGACGATCCAAGAGACCCAGTACTTC.

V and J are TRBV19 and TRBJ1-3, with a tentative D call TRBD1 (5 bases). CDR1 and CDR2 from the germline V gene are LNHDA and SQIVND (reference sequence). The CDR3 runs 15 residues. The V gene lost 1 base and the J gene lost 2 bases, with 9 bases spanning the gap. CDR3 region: CASSIGAGPGNTIYF. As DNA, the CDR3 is TGTGCCAGTAGTATAGGAGCGGGACCTGGAAACACCATATATTTT.